This T cell receptor (beta chain) came from a study of technical replicates of blood from a few donors. Data came from immunoSEQ multiplex PCR; TCRdb stores just in-frame clones and leaves some out. This sample carries 76,000 or so clones, 80% to 90% of them seen once, and the ten largest clones take 4.8%. V shed 4 bases and J 6 bases; nucleotides not matched to a gene: 9. Looked up from germline, CDR1 is ENHRY and CDR2 is SYGVKD. The CDR3 loop spans 15 amino acids. Sequenced material: PBMCs. This chain connects TRBV10-3 to TRBJ2-7; 10 positions agree with TRBD2. The TCR sequence derives from a human donor in good health. Some clones in this sample may be carry-over from other donors' samples. CDR3 residues: CAISVSSGGPGEQYF. In nucleotides, the CDR3 is TGTGCCATCAGTGTGTCTAGCGGGGGCCCGGGCGAGCAGTACTTC.